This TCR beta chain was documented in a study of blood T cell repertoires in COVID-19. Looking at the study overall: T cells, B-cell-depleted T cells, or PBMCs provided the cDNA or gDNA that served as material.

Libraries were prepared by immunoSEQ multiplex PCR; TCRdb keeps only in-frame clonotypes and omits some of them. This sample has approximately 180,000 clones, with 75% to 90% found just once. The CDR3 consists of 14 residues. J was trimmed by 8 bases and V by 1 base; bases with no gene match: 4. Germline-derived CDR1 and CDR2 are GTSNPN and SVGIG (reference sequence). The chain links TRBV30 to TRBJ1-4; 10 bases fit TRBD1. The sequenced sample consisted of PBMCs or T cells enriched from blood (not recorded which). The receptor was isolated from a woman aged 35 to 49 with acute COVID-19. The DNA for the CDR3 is TGTGCCTGGAGTGGTGGGACAGGGGTGGAAAAACTGTTTTTT. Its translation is CAWSGGTGVEKLFF.